Reported below is one T cell receptor (beta chain). This receptor's antigen is unknown. No base qualities exist here, and no much larger clone lies one base off it. Trimming costs V 4 bases and J 7 bases, and their ends lie 20 bases apart. Looking up the germline V gene yields CDR1 MDHEN and CDR2 SYDVKM. The CDR3 contains 15 residues, cysteine and phenylalanine counted. CDR3 DNA is the only sequence kept; it has 45 bases, read in frame from the first base. The data are from a study of blood T cells in healthy people across ages (dated by TCRdb to the mid-2010s). With regard to the full study: Template switching captured roughly one uniquely barcoded TCR beta cDNA molecule per two T cells in model experiments. To avoid experimental bias, donors of different ages were distributed randomly across sequencing lanes. The study measured age-related changes in TCR beta repertoire diversity using deep sequencing normalized with unique cDNA molecular identifiers. Two additional independent replicas of 1 million unique cDNA reads from the same blood draw were analyzed for two donors (one aged 18 to 30 and one aged 80 or older). Donors were grouped into four age groups: young (average roughly 17 years), middle-aged (39), aged (approximately 67) and long-lived (about 89).

Library construction relied on 5' RACE. For sequencing, an Illumina HiSeq 2500 was employed. A second PCR of about 7 to 12 cycles was performed with a sample-barcoded 5' primer and a J-beta primer mix. Each TCR beta cDNA molecule received a unique molecular identifier from a template-switch 5' adaptor carrying 12 random nucleotides. Each sample yielded at least 2.5 million CDR3-containing paired-end reads. First-strand cDNA synthesis was performed from all RNA using the Mint cDNA synthesis kit, with priming by a TRBC-specific oligonucleotide. Following uracil-DNA glycosylase treatment, a first 18-cycle PCR with universal primers M1SS and BC2_uni_R was performed on all cDNA. As for how the authors treated the data: For normalization, 1 million high-quality reads, each with a distinct molecular identifier, were randomly selected from each sample. Reads with shared molecular identifiers were discarded instead of being binned into consensus sequences. MiTCR, with a Q25 quality threshold and the strictest error-elimination algorithm, was used for CDR3 identification, clonotype clustering and error correction. Lower-bound total TCR beta diversity was estimated with a nonparametric unseen species model using Euler transformation. TCRdb's own reprocessing of the public reads used fastp at Q25 and MiXCR and kept productive beta chains. Rows merge per CDR3 protein into single entries with the most common DNA and genes. The authors' filters were not applied to this entry. The sample table holds around 870,000 distinct CDR3 sequences, of which about 30% were seen once. The ten biggest clones cover roughly a sixth of the sample.

What the study reported, not specific to this receptor: As age increased, observed TCR beta diversity per million T cells dropped in a roughly linear way, and a significant reduction was already evident by age about 40. Compared with the aged group, the long-lived group had more naive CD4+ T cells, fewer expanded clones and increased TCR diversity, a pattern suggesting age selection. Because the CMV infection status of the donors was unknown, age-related changes in expanded clonotypes may potentially have been confounded. Because profiling used bulk unsorted PBMCs, naive and antigen-experienced compartments could not be compared conclusively. Estimates of total diversity from one million sequenced T cells were regarded as lower bounds and underestimates. Observed TCR beta diversity correlated strongly with the percentage of naive T cells measured by flow cytometry.

Systemically healthy Caucasian individuals from Russia, 35 to 40 in total and aged roughly 6 to 100 years, were included as donors. Each donor gave approximately 9.4 milliliters of peripheral blood, drawn into EDTA-treated Vacutainer tubes. Ficoll-Paque density-gradient centrifugation was used to isolate PBMCs, with at least 7 million obtained per sample. Total RNA, at least 5 micrograms per sample, was extracted from PBMCs with Trizol reagent. For every donor, an aliquot of PBMCs went through flow cytometry to measure the percentages of naive CD45RAhigh/CD27high T cells. Recombination linked TRBV28 to TRBJ2-7; the D region is possibly TRBD1 or TRBD2, each matching across 5 bases. The sequenced sample consisted of blood. This TCR was sampled from a woman older than 75 in good health. The encoded CDR3 is CASSSPGRAWEEQYF. The nucleotides are TGTGCCAGCAGTTCCCCCGGCAGGGCGTGGGAGGAGCAGTACTTC. Supplemented by the reference TRBV28 and TRBJ2-7 proteins around the CDR3, the complete variable domain is DVKVTQSSRYLVKRTGEKVFLECVQDMDHENMFWYRQDPGLGLRLIYFSYDVKMKEKGDIPEGYSVSREKKERFSLILESASTNQTSMYLCASSSPGRAWEEQYFGPGTRLTVT.